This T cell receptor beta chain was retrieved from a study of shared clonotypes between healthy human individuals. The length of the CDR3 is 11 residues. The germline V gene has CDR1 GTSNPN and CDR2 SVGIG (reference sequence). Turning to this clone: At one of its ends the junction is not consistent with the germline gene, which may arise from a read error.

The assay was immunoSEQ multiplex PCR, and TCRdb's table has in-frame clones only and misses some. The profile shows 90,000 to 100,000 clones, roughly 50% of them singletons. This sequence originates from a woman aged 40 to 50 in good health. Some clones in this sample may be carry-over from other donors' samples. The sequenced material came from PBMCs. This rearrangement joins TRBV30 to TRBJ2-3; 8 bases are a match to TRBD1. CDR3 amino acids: CAWSPPGQDNF. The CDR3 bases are TGTGCCTGGAGTCCTCCGGGACAGGATAATTTT.